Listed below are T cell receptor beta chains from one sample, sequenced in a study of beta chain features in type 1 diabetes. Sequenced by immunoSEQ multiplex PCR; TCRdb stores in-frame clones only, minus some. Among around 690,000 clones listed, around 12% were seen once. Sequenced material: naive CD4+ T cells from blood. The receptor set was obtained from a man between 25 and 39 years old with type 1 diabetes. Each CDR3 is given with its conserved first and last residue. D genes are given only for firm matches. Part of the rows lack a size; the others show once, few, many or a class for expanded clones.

CDR3 protein: CASSERLGGYEQYF; D gene: -; J gene: TRBJ2-7; V gene: TRBV2; clone size: -
CDR3 protein: CASSLEVPVSGGYTF; D gene: -; J gene: TRBJ1-2; V gene: TRBV7-9; clone size: few
CDR3 protein: CASSPGTPGVAFF; D gene: -; J gene: TRBJ1-1; V gene: TRBV11-3; clone size: few
CDR3 protein: CASSTWQNSYEQYF; D gene: -; J gene: TRBJ2-7; V gene: TRBV19; clone size: -
CDR3 protein: CASSSGDGPYGYTF; D gene: -; J gene: TRBJ1-2; V gene: TRBV7-6; clone size: -
CDR3 protein: CASSLNTRGWETQYF; D gene: -; J gene: TRBJ2-5; V gene: TRBV5-1; clone size: few
CDR3 protein: CASSQSFQSSGANVLTF; D gene: -; J gene: TRBJ2-6; V gene: TRBV4-2; clone size: few
CDR3 protein: CASTKGQGQETQYF; D gene: TRBD1; J gene: TRBJ2-5; V gene: TRBV5-4; clone size: -
CDR3 protein: CASSPVDDGTLHF; D gene: -; J gene: TRBJ1-6; V gene: TRBV18; clone size: -
CDR3 protein: CASSPLRGNTEAFF; D gene: -; J gene: TRBJ1-1; V gene: TRBV9; clone size: -
CDR3 protein: CSVVRGVNTGELFF; D gene: -; J gene: TRBJ2-2; V gene: TRBV29-1; clone size: -
CDR3 protein: CASSEWGRGPFTDTQYF; D gene: -; J gene: TRBJ2-3; V gene: TRBV25-1; clone size: few
CDR3 protein: CASSLAEGTELPQHF; D gene: -; J gene: TRBJ1-5; V gene: TRBV7-2; clone size: few
CDR3 protein: CASSFDRDLAYEQYF; D gene: TRBD1; J gene: TRBJ2-7; V gene: TRBV7-2; clone size: -
CDR3 protein: CATSRAGQGANYGYTF; D gene: TRBD1; J gene: TRBJ1-2; V gene: TRBV15; clone size: -
CDR3 protein: CASSGGPSTDTQYF; D gene: -; J gene: TRBJ2-3; V gene: TRBV2; clone size: -
CDR3 protein: CASSQAVGQPQHF; D gene: -; J gene: TRBJ1-5; V gene: TRBV14; clone size: -
CDR3 protein: CASSPEGPVRLYGYTF; D gene: -; J gene: TRBJ1-2; V gene: TRBV5-6; clone size: -
CDR3 protein: CASSTTQGAGGYTF; D gene: TRBD1; J gene: TRBJ1-2; V gene: TRBV28; clone size: few
CDR3 protein: CASSPPEGQNSPLHF; D gene: -; J gene: TRBJ1-6; V gene: TRBV9; clone size: few
CDR3 protein: CASSPPSVRVGDTQYF; D gene: -; J gene: TRBJ2-3; V gene: TRBV18; clone size: few
CDR3 protein: CASSLGTDQETQYF; D gene: TRBD1; J gene: TRBJ2-5; V gene: TRBV14; clone size: -
CDR3 protein: CASSPGQDLATQYF; D gene: TRBD1; J gene: TRBJ2-5; V gene: TRBV5-1; clone size: few
CDR3 protein: CASRQGPNTDTQYF; D gene: -; J gene: TRBJ2-3; V gene: TRBV9; clone size: -
CDR3 protein: CSVVERWQYF; D gene: -; J gene: TRBJ2-7; V gene: TRBV29-1; clone size: few
CDR3 protein: CASSEETSGASYNEQFF; D gene: TRBD2; J gene: TRBJ2-1; V gene: TRBV2; clone size: few
CDR3 protein: CASSFRTGYQETQYF; D gene: -; J gene: TRBJ2-5; V gene: TRBV7-2; clone size: -
CDR3 protein: CASSDQYGEAFF; D gene: -; J gene: TRBJ1-1; V gene: TRBV7-3; clone size: -
CDR3 protein: CASSSKTLDTQYF; D gene: -; J gene: TRBJ2-3; V gene: TRBV5-4; clone size: few
CDR3 protein: CASSSLDRALQYF; D gene: TRBD1; J gene: TRBJ2-3; V gene: TRBV27; clone size: -
CDR3 protein: CASSSRQGAIGYTF; D gene: TRBD1; J gene: TRBJ1-2; V gene: TRBV11-2; clone size: -
CDR3 protein: CASSDLGNGYTF; D gene: -; J gene: TRBJ1-2; V gene: TRBV25-1; clone size: few
CDR3 protein: CASSLDIRTDTQYF; D gene: -; J gene: TRBJ2-3; V gene: TRBV6-5; clone size: few
CDR3 protein: CASSQDLRKKYNEQFF; D gene: -; J gene: TRBJ2-1; V gene: TRBV4-2; clone size: -
CDR3 protein: CASSGGTDTQYF; D gene: -; J gene: TRBJ2-3; V gene: TRBV28; clone size: few
CDR3 protein: CASSPFEGEGTEAFF; D gene: -; J gene: TRBJ1-1; V gene: TRBV9; clone size: -
CDR3 protein: CASRNRDSRYGYTF; D gene: TRBD1; J gene: TRBJ1-2; V gene: TRBV2; clone size: few
CDR3 protein: CASSLDNQPQHF; D gene: -; J gene: TRBJ1-5; V gene: TRBV7-9; clone size: -
CDR3 protein: CASSQGTSGVYNEQFF; D gene: TRBD2; J gene: TRBJ2-1; V gene: TRBV5-1; clone size: -